This paragraph reports one T cell receptor (beta chain). There are a few counts of this clonotype. This clone's antigen is unknown. No base qualities exist here, and no much larger clone lies one base off it. V has 2 bases trimmed and J has 4 bases trimmed; junction bases matching no gene number 0. The CDR3 runs 15 amino acids, cysteine and phenylalanine included. The retained sequence is limited to the CDR3, 45 bases, with the frame set at the first base. The CDR1 and CDR2 encoded by the germline V gene are SGHTA and FQGNSA. The sample is drawn from a study of regulatory T cells in long-lasting Graves disease (dated by TCRdb to the early 2020s). In terms of the full investigation: Persistent Graves' disease meant more than 5 years of antithyroid drug treatment with TSH receptor autoantibodies that stayed positive. Persistent Graves' disease patients were compared with newly diagnosed Graves' disease patients by peripheral blood TCR sequencing and RNA sequencing. The study took place in China and was registered as a clinical trial. A total of roughly 35 samples were covered by TCR sequencing, comprising some 13 persistent and 20 or so newly diagnosed Graves' disease patients. On average, persistent Graves' disease patients in the clinical cohort had been on antithyroid drugs for eight to twelve years. What the work shows at the level of the full study, not this receptor alone: Only the TCR beta chain was sequenced and analyzed. More public clonotypes were shared among persistent patients (2,741) than among newly diagnosed patients (966). Because the primary lesion, thyroid tissue, could not be accessed, the study looked at peripheral blood alone. Preferential use of TRBV28, TRBJ1-2 and TRBJ2-5 was observed in persistent disease, whereas TRBV20-1 and TRBJ2-1 were favored in newly diagnosed disease. Compared with newly diagnosed patients, persistent Graves' disease patients had lower TCR Shannon entropy and fewer highly expanded clones, which suggests clonal expansion. The authors noted that the small sample size was a limitation that may lower accuracy.

What this sample's time point label stands for: persistent/refractory GD, antithyroid drugs over 5 years with positive TRAb. RNA was extracted from PBMCs in TRIzol for both TCR sequencing and RNA sequencing. The diagnosis of Graves' disease followed American Thyroid Association guidelines. Patients for the study were recruited at an endocrinology department in Xi'an, China. Each patient gave 9 to 10 milliliters of peripheral blood, collected in an EDTA anticoagulant tube. Ficoll Paque Plus density gradient separation was used to isolate PBMCs, and no further T cell sorting was done. An Agilent 2100 Bioanalyzer and agarose gel were used to assess RNA quality, and a NanoDrop 2000 was used to measure RNA concentration. Library prep was done by multiplex PCR. Data came from an Illumina HiSeq 4000. CDR3 regions were amplified by Arm-PCR with iRepertoire HTBI primers to construct TCR beta libraries. Before sequencing, the PCR products went through gel purification. The paper's processing steps were these. A total of around 59 TRBV and 14 TRBJ segments were identified across samples and were used for gene usage analysis of CDR3 amino acid clonotypes. Filtered high-quality paired reads were merged into contigs using COPE and FqMerger. BLAST was used to align contigs to IMGT TRBV, TRBD and TRBJ reference genes, with CDR3 defined following IMGT. Highly expanded clones were defined as clonotypes with a frequency above 0.1%. Repertoire diversity was measured by Shannon entropy, and V-J evenness by the Gini coefficient. A clonotype was considered public if more than one individual shared it. TCRdb redid the processing of the public reads, applying fastp at Q25 and MiXCR, and retained in-frame beta chains. Every entry covers one CDR3 protein and lists the most common genes and DNA from its rows. Here the V and J calls rest on TCRdb's processing, not on the authors' analysis. The sample table holds under 450,000 distinct CDR3 sequences, of which less than 30% were seen once. The top ten hold 28% of the sample.

The starting material was peripheral blood mononuclear cells (PBMCs), obtained when the disease was refractory, from a patient treated with antithyroid drugs. The chain is assembled from TRBV7-2 and TRBJ2-1; the junction holds 12 bases that match TRBD2. The origin of this receptor is a woman aged 40 to 50 with Graves disease. Donor details come from another sample of the same person, matched by shared clones. The DNA is as follows: TGTGCCAGCAGCTTACTAGCGGGGGGGTACAATGAGCAGTTCTTC. This codes for CASSLLAGGYNEQFF.